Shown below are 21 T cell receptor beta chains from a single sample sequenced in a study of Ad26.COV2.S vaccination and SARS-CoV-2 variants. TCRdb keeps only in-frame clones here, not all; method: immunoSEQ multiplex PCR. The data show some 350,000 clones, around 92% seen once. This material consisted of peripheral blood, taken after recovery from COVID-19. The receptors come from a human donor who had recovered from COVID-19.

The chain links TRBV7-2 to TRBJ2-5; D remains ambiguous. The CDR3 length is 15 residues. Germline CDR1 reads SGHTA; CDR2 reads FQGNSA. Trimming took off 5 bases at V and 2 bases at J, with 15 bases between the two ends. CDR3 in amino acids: CASSPSFQIQETQYF. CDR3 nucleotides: TGTGCCAGCAGCCCATCCTTCCAGATTCAAGAGACCCAGTACTTC.

The CDR3, as DNA: TGTGCCAGCAGCCCAGACAGGGGATGGGAAAAACTGTTTTTT. Protein sequence: CASSPDRGWEKLFF. The chain combines TRBV11-2 with TRBJ1-4, with 8 bases that match TRBD1. The CDR3 is 14 residues long. V was pared by 5 bases and J by 8 bases, with 7 bases of the junction left unmatched. Germline CDR1 SGHAT, CDR2 FQNNGV.

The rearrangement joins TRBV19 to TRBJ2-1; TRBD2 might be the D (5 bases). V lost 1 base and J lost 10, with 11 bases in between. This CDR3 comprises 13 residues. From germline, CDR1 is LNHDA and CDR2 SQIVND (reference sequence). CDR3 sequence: CASSIVSTGEQFF. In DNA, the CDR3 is TGTGCCAGTAGTATAGTGTCAACGGGGGAGCAGTTCTTC.

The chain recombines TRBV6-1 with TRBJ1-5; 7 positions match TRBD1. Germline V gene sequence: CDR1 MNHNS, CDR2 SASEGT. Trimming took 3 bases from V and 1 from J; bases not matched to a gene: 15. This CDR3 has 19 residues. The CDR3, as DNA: TGTGCCAGCAGTGACCCTTTAGGGGGCGTTCATGTGAGCAATCAGCCCCAGCATTTT. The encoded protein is CASSDPLGGVHVSNQPQHF.

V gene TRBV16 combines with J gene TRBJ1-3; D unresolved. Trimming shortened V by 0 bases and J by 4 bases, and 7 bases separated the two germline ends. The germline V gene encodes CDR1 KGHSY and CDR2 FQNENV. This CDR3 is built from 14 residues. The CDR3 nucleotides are TGTGCCAGCAGCCAATCCGGGAGGGGAAACACCATATATTTT. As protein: CASSQSGRGNTIYF.

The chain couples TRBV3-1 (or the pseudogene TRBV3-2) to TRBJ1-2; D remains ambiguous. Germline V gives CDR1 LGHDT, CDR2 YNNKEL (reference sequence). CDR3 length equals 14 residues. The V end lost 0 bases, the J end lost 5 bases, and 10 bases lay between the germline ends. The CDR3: CASSQDLNSYGYTF. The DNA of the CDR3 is TGTGCCAGCAGCCAAGATCTAAACAGTTATGGCTACACCTTC.

This CDR3 is CASSKGGYTNTEAFF. CDR3 DNA: TGTGCCAGCAGCAAAGGGGGGTATACGAACACTGAAGCTTTCTTT. V usage is TRBV21-1 and J usage is TRBJ1-1. TRBV21-1 is assigned pseudogene status. The CDR3 extends over 15 amino acids.

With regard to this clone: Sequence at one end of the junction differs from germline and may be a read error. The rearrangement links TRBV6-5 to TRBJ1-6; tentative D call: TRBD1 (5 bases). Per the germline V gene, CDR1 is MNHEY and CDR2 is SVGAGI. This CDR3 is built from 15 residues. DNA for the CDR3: TGTGCCAGCAGTGACTCTTGGGGACGGGATTCACCCCTCCACTTT. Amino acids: CASSDSWGRDSPLHF.

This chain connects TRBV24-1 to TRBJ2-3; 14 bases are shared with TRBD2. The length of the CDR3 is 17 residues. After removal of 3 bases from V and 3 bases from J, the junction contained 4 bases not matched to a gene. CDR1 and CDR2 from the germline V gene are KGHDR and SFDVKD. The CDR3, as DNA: TGTGCCACCAGTGATCCCGGACTAGCGGGGGGTACAGATACGCAGTATTTT. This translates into CATSDPGLAGGTDTQYF.

Here the CDR3 reads CASSPSGTSNTEAFF. The CDR3 DNA reads TGTGCCAGCTCACCGTCCGGGACATCGAACACTGAAGCTTTCTTT. The V and J genes are TRBV18 and TRBJ1-1, with a possible D match to TRBD1 (6 bases). Between the trimmed V and J ends, which lost 3 bases and 1 base, there was a span of 12 bases. Germline assignment: CDR1 KGHSH and CDR2 LQKENI. The CDR3 loop spans 15 amino acids.

The CDR3 here is CSVVGYTEAFF. In nucleotides, the CDR3 is TGCAGCGTTGTTGGGTACACTGAAGCTTTCTTT. V and J are TRBV29-1 and TRBJ1-1; unclear D gene. CDR3 length: 11 amino acids. V was shortened by 4 bases and J by 3 bases, with 6 bases between the two germline ends. CDR1 and CDR2 (germline): SQVTM, ANQGSEA.

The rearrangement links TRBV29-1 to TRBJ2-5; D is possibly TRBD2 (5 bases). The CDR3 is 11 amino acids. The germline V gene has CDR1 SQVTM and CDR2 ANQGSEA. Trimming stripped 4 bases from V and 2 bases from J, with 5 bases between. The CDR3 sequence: CSVAGQETQYF. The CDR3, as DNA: TGCAGCGTTGCGGGGCAAGAGACCCAGTACTTC.

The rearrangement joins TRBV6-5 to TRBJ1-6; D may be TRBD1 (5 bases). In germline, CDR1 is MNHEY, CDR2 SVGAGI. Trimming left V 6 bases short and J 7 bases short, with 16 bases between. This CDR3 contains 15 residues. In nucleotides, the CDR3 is TGTGCCAGCAGCCCCTCCGGGACTTCCAATTCACCCCTCCACTTT. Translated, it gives CASSPSGTSNSPLHF.

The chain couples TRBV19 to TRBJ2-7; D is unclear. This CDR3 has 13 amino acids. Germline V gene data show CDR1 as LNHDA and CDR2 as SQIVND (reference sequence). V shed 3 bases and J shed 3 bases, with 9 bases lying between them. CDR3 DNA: TGTGCCAGTAGTATGGAAAGATTCTACGAGCAGTACTTC. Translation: CASSMERFYEQYF.

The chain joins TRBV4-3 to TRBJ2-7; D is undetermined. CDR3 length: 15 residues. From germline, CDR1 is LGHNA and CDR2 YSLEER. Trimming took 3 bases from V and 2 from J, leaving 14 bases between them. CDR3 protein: CASSQSSPVTYEQYF. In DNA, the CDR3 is TGCGCCAGCAGCCAGTCCTCCCCAGTAACCTACGAGCAGTACTTC.

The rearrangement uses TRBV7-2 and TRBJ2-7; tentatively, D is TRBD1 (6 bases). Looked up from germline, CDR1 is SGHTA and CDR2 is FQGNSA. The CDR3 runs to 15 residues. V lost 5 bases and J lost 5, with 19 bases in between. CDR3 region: CASSQKGRGVHEQYF. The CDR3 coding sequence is TGTGCCAGCAGCCAAAAGGGCAGGGGAGTCCACGAGCAGTACTTC.

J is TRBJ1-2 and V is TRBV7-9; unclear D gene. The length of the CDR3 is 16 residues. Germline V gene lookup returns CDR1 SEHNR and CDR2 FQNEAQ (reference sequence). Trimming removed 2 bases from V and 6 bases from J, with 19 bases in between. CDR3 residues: CASSLFVRSETHGYTF. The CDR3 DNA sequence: TGTGCCAGCAGCTTATTTGTCCGTTCCGAAACTCATGGCTACACCTTC.

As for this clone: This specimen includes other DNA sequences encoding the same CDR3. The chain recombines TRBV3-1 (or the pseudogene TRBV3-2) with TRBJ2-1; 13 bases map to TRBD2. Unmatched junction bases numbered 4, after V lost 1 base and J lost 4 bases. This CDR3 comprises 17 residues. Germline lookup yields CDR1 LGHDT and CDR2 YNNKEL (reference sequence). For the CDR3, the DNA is TGTGCCAGCAGCCAAGGACTAGCGGGGGGCAGGTACAATGAGCAGTTCTTC. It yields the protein CASSQGLAGGRYNEQFF.

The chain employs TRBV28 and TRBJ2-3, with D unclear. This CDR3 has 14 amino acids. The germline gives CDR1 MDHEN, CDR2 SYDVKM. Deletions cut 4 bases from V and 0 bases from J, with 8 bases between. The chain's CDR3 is CASSSVPSTDTQYF. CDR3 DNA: TGTGCCAGCAGTTCCGTCCCTAGCACAGATACGCAGTATTTT.

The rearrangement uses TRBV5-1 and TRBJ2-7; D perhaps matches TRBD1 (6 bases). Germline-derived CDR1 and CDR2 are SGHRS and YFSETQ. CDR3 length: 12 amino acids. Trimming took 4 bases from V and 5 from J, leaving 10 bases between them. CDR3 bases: TGCGCCAGCAGCGTTAACAGGGACGAGCAGTACTTC. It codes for CASSVNRDEQYF.

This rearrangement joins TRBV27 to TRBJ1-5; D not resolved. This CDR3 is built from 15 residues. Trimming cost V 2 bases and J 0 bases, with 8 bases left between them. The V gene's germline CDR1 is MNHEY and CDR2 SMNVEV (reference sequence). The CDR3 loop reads CASSLTEDSNQPQHF. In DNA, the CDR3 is TGTGCCAGCAGTTTAACGGAGGATAGCAATCAGCCCCAGCATTTT.